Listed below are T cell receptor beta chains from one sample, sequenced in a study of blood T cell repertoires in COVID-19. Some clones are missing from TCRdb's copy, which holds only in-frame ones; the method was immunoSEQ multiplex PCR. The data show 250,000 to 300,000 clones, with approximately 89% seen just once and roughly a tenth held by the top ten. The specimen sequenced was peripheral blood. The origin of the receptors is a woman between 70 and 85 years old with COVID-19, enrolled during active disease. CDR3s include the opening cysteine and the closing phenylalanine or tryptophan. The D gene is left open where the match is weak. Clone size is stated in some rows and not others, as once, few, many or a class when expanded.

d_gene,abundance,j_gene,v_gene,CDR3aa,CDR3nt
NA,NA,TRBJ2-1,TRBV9,CASSAGTSRGYNEQFF,TGTGCCAGCAGCGCCGGGACTTCCCGGGGCTACAATGAGCAGTTCTTC
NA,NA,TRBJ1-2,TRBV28,CASSLVGGANYGYTF,TGTGCCAGCAGTCTCGTAGGGGGGGCTAACTATGGCTACACCTTC
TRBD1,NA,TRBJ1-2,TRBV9,CASSVGGGTGLYGYTF,TGTGCCAGCAGCGTAGGAGGTGGGACAGGTCTCTATGGCTACACCTTC
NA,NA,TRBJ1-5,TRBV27,CASRVGGIGNQPQHF,TGTGCCAGCAGAGTGGGGGGAATCGGCAATCAGCCCCAGCATTTT
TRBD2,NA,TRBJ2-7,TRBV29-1,CSARGGIGYEQYF,TGCAGCGCCCGGGGGGGGATTGGGTACGAGCAGTACTTC
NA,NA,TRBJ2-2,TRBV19,CASSSGQNTGELFF,TGTGCCAGTAGTTCGGGACAGAACACCGGGGAGCTGTTTTTT
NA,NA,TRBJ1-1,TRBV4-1,CASSQTSNTEAFF,TGCGCCAGCAGCCAAACATCTAACACTGAAGCTTTCTTT
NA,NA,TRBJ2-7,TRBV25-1,CASKGSSYEQYF,TGTGCCAGCAAAGGGAGCTCCTACGAGCAGTACTTC
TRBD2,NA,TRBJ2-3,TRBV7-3,CASSRGGSGSPDTQYF,TGTGCCAGCAGCCGGGGTGGGAGCGGGAGTCCAGATACGCAGTATTTT
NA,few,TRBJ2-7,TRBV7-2,CASSLVPRVGEQYF,TGTGCCAGCAGCTTAGTCCCCAGGGTGGGCGAGCAGTACTTC
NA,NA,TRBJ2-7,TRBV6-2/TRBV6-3,CASSYPGTQYEQYF,TGTGCCAGCAGTTACCCCGGGACTCAATACGAGCAGTACTTC
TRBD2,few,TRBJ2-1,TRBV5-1,CASSIGLALTNEQFF,TGCGCCAGCAGCATCGGACTAGCGCTTACCAATGAGCAGTTCTTC
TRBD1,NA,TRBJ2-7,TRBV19,CASSIPGGRRYF,TGTGCCAGTAGTATCCCAGGGGGCCGGAGGTACTTC
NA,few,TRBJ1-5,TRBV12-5,CASGLAGFTQPQHF,TGTGCTAGTGGTTTGGCAGGGTTCACCCAGCCCCAGCATTTT
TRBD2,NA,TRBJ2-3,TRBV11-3,CASSLRAGGTTDTQYF,TGTGCCAGCAGCTTGAGGGCGGGAGGTACCACAGATACGCAGTATTTT
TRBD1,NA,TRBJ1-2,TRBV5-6,CASSWDRVNGYTF,TGTGCCAGCAGCTGGGACAGGGTAAATGGCTACACCTTC
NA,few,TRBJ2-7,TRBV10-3,CAIKSGEGSYEQYF,TGTGCCATCAAGTCCGGTGAGGGCTCCTACGAGCAGTACTTC
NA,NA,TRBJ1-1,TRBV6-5,CASKGDLNTEAFF,TGTGCCAGCAAAGGGGACTTGAACACTGAAGCTTTCTTT
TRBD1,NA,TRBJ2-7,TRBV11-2,CASSQTGFEQYF,TGTGCCAGCAGTCAGACAGGGTTTGAGCAGTACTTC
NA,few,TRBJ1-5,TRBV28,CASSLQGNRDYSNQPQHF,TGTGCCAGCAGTTTACAGGGAAACAGGGATTATAGCAATCAGCCCCAGCATTTT
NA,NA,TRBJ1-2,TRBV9,CASSVAIGDYGYTF,TGTGCCAGCAGCGTAGCGATAGGGGACTATGGCTACACCTTC
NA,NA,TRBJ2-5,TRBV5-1,CASSREYQETQYF,TGCGCCAGCAGTCGGGAGTACCAAGAGACCCAGTACTTC
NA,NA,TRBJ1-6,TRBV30,CAWSQDSPTPLHF,TGTGCCTGGAGTCAGGACAGTCCGACGCCCCTCCACTTT
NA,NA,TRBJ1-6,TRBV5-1,CASSLGTDLSPLHF,TGCGCCAGCAGCTTGGGTACAGATTTGTCACCCCTCCACTTT
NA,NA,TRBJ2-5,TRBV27,CASSFGQNQETQYF,TGTGCCAGCAGTTTTGGGCAGAACCAAGAGACCCAGTACTTC
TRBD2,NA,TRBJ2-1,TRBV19,CASSIGLAGGPPYNEQFF,TGTGCCAGTAGTATAGGACTAGCGGGAGGGCCCCCCTACAATGAGCAGTTCTTC
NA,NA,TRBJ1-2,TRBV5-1,CASSRGGPASYGYTF,TGCGCCAGCAGCCGCGGGGGGCCGGCCAGCTATGGCTACACCTTC
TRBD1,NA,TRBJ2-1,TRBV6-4,CASSDSGRGNEQFF,TGTGCCAGCAGTGACTCGGGCAGGGGGAATGAGCAGTTCTTC
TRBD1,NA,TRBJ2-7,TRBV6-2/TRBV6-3,CASSFSRDSSYEQYF,TGTGCCAGCAGTTTCTCTCGGGACAGCTCCTACGAGCAGTACTTC
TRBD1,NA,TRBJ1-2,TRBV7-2,CASSLAPQGAPNYGYTF,TGTGCCAGCAGCTTAGCGCCACAGGGGGCTCCTAACTATGGCTACACCTTC
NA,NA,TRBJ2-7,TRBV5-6,CASSLQGSGEQYF,TGTGCCAGCAGCTTGCAGGGATCAGGCGAGCAGTACTTC
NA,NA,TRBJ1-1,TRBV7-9,CASSLVSLQGNTEAFF,TGTGCCAGCAGCTTAGTTTCCCTCCAGGGGAACACTGAAGCTTTCTTT
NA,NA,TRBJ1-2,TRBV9,CASSETDSSYGYTF,TGTGCCAGCAGCGAGACGGACAGCTCCTATGGCTACACCTTC
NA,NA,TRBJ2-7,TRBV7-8,CASSLATAGLKYEQYF,TGTGCCAGCAGCTTAGCCACAGCAGGGCTCAAGTACGAGCAGTACTTC
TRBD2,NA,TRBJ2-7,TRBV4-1,CASSQADVPGLAGGYEQYF,TGCGCCAGCAGCCAAGCAGATGTACCGGGACTAGCGGGAGGTTACGAGCAGTACTTC
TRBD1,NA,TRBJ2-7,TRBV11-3,CASSLRGRGYYEQYF,TGTGCCAGCAGCTTAAGGGGCAGGGGGTATTACGAGCAGTACTTC
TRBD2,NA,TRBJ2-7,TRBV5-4,CASSSGLAGVSYEQYF,TGTGCCAGCAGCTCGGGACTAGCGGGAGTTAGTTACGAGCAGTACTTC
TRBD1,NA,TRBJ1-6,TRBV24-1,CATSAKGASSPLHF,TGTGCCACCAGTGCTAAGGGGGCTTCGTCACCCCTCCACTTT
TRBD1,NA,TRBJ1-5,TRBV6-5,CASSPRGRGNQPQHF,TGTGCCAGCAGTCCCAGGGGGCGCGGCAATCAGCCCCAGCATTTT
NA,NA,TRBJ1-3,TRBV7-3,CASSLSQGDTIYF,TGTGCCAGCAGCTTAAGCCAGGGCGACACCATATATTTT
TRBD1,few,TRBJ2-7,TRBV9,CASSAIGQGYEQYF,TGTGCCAGCAGCGCCATCGGACAGGGGTACGAGCAGTACTTC
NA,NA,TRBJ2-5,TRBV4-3,CASSQDFGDQETQYF,TGCGCCAGCAGCCAAGATTTCGGAGACCAAGAGACCCAGTACTTC
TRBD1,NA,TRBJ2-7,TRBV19,CASSIDLIGTESYEQYF,TGTGCCAGTAGTATAGATCTAATCGGGACAGAGTCATACGAGCAGTACTTC
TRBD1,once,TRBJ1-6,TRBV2,CASAGTGIPPLHF,TGTGCCAGCGCCGGGACAGGGATTCCACCCCTCCACTTT
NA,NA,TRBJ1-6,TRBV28,CASSIQESDNSPLHF,TGTGCCAGCAGTATACAGGAATCGGATAATTCACCCCTCCACTTT
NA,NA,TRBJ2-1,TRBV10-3,CAIRLTLTGEYNEQFF,TGTGCCATCAGACTCACCTTGACGGGAGAGTACAATGAGCAGTTCTTC
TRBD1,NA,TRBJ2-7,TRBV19,CASSVNRDRVVEQYF,TGTGCCAGTAGTGTGAACCGGGACAGGGTAGTCGAGCAGTACTTC
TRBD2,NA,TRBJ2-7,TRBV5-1,CASSSGGAQYEQYF,TGCGCCAGCAGCTCGGGGGGGGCGCAATACGAGCAGTACTTC
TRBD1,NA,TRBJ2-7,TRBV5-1,CASRPGTGFYEQYF,TGCGCCAGCAGACCCGGGACAGGCTTTTACGAGCAGTACTTC
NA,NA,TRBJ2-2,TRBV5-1,CASSLSGSGTGELFF,TGCGCCAGCAGCTTATCGGGGTCGGGCACCGGGGAGCTGTTTTTT
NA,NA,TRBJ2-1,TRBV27,CASSLSADRSRDEQFF,TGTGCCAGCAGTTTATCTGCCGACAGGTCAAGGGATGAGCAGTTCTTC
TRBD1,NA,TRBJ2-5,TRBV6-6,CASSYSRGYQETQYF,TGTGCCAGCAGTTACTCCAGGGGGTACCAAGAGACCCAGTACTTC
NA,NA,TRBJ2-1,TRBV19,CASSLMTRHEQFF,TGTGCCAGTAGCCTAATGACTAGACATGAGCAGTTCTTC
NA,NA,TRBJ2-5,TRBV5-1,CASSEVGGQETQYF,TGCGCCAGCAGCGAGGTGGGGGGACAAGAGACCCAGTACTTC
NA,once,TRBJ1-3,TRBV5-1,CASSLDRAGNTIYF,TGCGCCAGCAGCTTGGACAGGGCTGGAAACACCATATATTTT
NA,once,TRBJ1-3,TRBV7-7,CASSFDRTSGNTIYF,TGTGCTAGCAGCTTCGACAGGACCTCTGGAAACACCATATATTTT
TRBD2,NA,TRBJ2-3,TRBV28,CASASGLAGPTDTQYF,TGTGCCAGCGCCTCCGGACTAGCGGGCCCCACAGATACGCAGTATTTT
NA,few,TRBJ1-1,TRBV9,CASSAGGAATEAFF,TGTGCCAGCAGCGCCGGGGGGGCAGCCACTGAAGCTTTCTTT
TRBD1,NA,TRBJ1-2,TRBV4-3,CASSQEWGRGFGYTF,TGCGCCAGCAGCCAAGAATGGGGCAGGGGGTTTGGCTACACCTTC